The rows below give T cell receptor beta chains drawn from one sample of a study of T cells after yellow fever vaccination. MiXCR was run by TCRdb on the 5' RACE reads, yielding one entry per CDR3 protein. The sample holds roughly 400,000 distinct CDR3 sequences, about 17% seen once. The material was PBMCs, obtained before the yellow fever booster vaccination. The receptors come from a young man who received the YFV17D yellow fever vaccine. Both conserved end residues are part of each CDR3. A D gene is named only where the DNA matches it firmly. Size tells how often a clone was seen (once, few, many) or the class of an expanded clone, and some rows leave it out.

d_gene	abundance	v_gene	j_gene	CDR3nt	CDR3aa
TRBD2	many	TRBV12-3/TRBV12-4	TRBJ2-3	TGTGCCAGCAGCTCCCGGACTAGCGGGGGGCGGGGTACGCAGTATTTT	CASSSRTSGGRGTQYF
TRBD2	.	TRBV7-9	TRBJ2-2	TGTGCCAGCAGCCCTCAGACTAGCTTCACCGGGGAGCTGTTTTTT	CASSPQTSFTGELFF
.	many	TRBV6-5	TRBJ1-1	TGTGCCAGCAGTTCCCAGACAGCCCTGAACACTGAAGCTTTCTTT	CASSSQTALNTEAFF
.	.	TRBV7-9	TRBJ1-5	TGTGCCCTCGCACAGATTAGCAATCAGCCCCAGCATTTT	CALAQISNQPQHF
.	.	TRBV11-2	TRBJ2-3	TGTGCCAGCAGCTTAGACAGGGAAAGCACAGATACGCAGTATTTT	CASSLDRESTDTQYF
TRBD1	many	TRBV7-9	TRBJ1-1	TGTGCCAGCAGCCTGGGACAGGGGGACACTGAAGCTTTCTTT	CASSLGQGDTEAFF
TRBD2	.	TRBV7-2	TRBJ2-5	TGTGCCAGCAGCCCTCGGCGGGGGGCGGAGACCCAGTACTTC	CASSPRRGAETQYF
.	few	TRBV3-1	TRBJ1-4	TGTGCCAGCAGCCGCGAGACAGGCCGTAATGAAAAACTGTTTTTT	CASSRETGRNEKLFF
.	few	TRBV6-6	TRBJ1-5	TGTGCCAGCGGTGGGACAAGGGGAGATGGCAATCAGCCCCAGCATTTT	CASGGTRGDGNQPQHF
.	.	TRBV29-1	TRBJ2-5	TGCAGCGTCCAACTTGGGCCACAAGAGACCCAGTACTTC	CSVQLGPQETQYF
.	.	TRBV6-2/TRBV6-3	TRBJ2-4	TGTGCCAGCAGGGCTACCGGCCAAAACATTCGGTACTTC	CASRATGQNIRYF
.	few	TRBV5-5	TRBJ1-1	TGTGCCAGCAGTCCGGGACAAGAGTACACTGAAGCTTTCTTT	CASSPGQEYTEAFF
.	.	TRBV9	TRBJ2-1	TGTGCCAGCAGCGTAGATTCAGAACATGAGCAGTTCTTC	CASSVDSEHEQFF
.	few	TRBV12-3/TRBV12-4	TRBJ2-1	TGTGCCAGCAGTCGCCGGGCCTACAATGAGCAGTTCTTC	CASSRRAYNEQFF
.	.	TRBV7-3	TRBJ2-2	TGTGCCAGCAGCAAGAACCCCAATGCGGGCACCGGGGAGCTGTTTTTT	CASSKNPNAGTGELFF
.	.	TRBV20-1	TRBJ2-7	TGCAGTGCTAGAAGGCAGGGCTACGAGCAGTACTTC	CSARRQGYEQYF
TRBD2	.	TRBV4-1	TRBJ2-5	TGCGCCAGCAGCCAAGTAAGCGGGGCGGAGACCCAGTACTTC	CASSQVSGAETQYF
.	.	TRBV7-6	TRBJ2-2	TGTGCCAGCAGCTTACTGCAGCGGAACACCGGGGAGCTGTTTTTT	CASSLLQRNTGELFF
TRBD1	.	TRBV10-3	TRBJ1-1	TGTGCCATCAGCGCGACAGGGGACACTGAAGCTTTCTTT	CAISATGDTEAFF
TRBD1	.	TRBV7-9	TRBJ2-7	TGTGCCAGCAGCTTAGCGGCCGGGACAGTGGACGAGCAGTACTTC	CASSLAAGTVDEQYF
TRBD1	once	TRBV7-2	TRBJ1-6	TGTGCCAGCAGCAGACAGGGGTCCTATAATTCACCCCTCCACTTT	CASSRQGSYNSPLHF
TRBD1	.	TRBV27	TRBJ1-6	TGTGCCAGCAGTTTATTTGACAGGGTTAATTCACCCCTCCACTTT	CASSLFDRVNSPLHF